The present TCR beta chain was sequenced within a study of spatial heterogeneity in lung cancer. Overall study context: Strong correlation linked TCR transcript counts in tumor regions to a T cell module score derived from matched bulk RNA-seq. Each unique TCR and UMI combination was seen more than ten times on average in raw reads. Study-wide results and limits: Counts of expanded intratumoral alpha and beta TCRs tracked tumor mutation counts.

A few counts support this clonotype. Its specificity is not known. With the library built for alpha chains, this beta chain is off target and its frequency is not meaningful. CDR3 length: 15 amino acids. Trimming cost V 0 bases and J 4 bases, with 13 bases left between them. Germline V gives CDR1 SGHKS, CDR2 YYEKEE (reference sequence). The time point here: sample taken at primary tumor resection. Sequencing of whole RNA from tumor, nontumor lung or frozen PBMC involved no sorting. A distinct unique molecular identifier was carried by each TCR cDNA molecule. TCRdb used MiXCR to reprocess the 5' RACE reads, holding one entry per CDR3 protein. The sample carries about 6,500 distinct CDR3 sequences, 13% recorded once.

This chain connects TRBV5-5 to TRBJ1-2; D is ambiguous. The TCR was taken from a male donor with early-stage non-small cell lung cancer. Sequenced material: lung tumor tissue, taken at surgery. The CDR3 sequence is CASSLGPVEGYGYTF. CDR3 nucleotides: TGTGCCAGCAGCTTGGGGCCAGTCGAGGGCTATGGCTACACCTTC. The full variable domain, with the rest looked up from reference TRBV5-5 and TRBJ1-2, is DAGVTQSPTHLIKTRGQQVTLRCSPISGHKSVSWYQQVLGQGPQFIFQYYEKEERGRGNFPDRFSARQFPNYSSELNVNALLLGDSALYLCASSLGPVEGYGYTFGSGTRLTVV.